Below are 13 T cell receptor beta chains sequenced from a single sample in a study of OX40 agonist ivuxolimab in advanced cancers. Generated by immunoSEQ multiplex PCR, the TCRdb table keeps only in-frame clones and is missing some. The sample lists thousands of clones, 71% occurring once. This specimen was CD4+ or CD8+ T cells sorted from blood, taken in a trial of the OX40 agonist ivuxolimab. Receptor source: an adult with an advanced solid tumor such as melanoma, head and neck, liver or kidney cancer.

V and J are TRBV9 and TRBJ1-3; TRBD1 might be the D (6 bases). Between the trimmed V and J ends, which lost 3 bases and 0 bases, there was a span of 13 bases. Germline-derived CDR1 and CDR2 are SGDLS and YYNGEE. The CDR3 runs to 16 residues. CDR3 DNA: TGTGCCAGCAGCGGGAAAGAGGGGGGCTCTGGAAACACCATATATTTT. Translating gives CASSGKEGGSGNTIYF.

The chain carries TRBV4-3 and TRBJ1-1; possible D gene TRBD1, 6 bases. Germline values: CDR1 LGHNA, CDR2 YSLEER. This CDR3 region has 16 residues. Trimming cost V 1 base and J 1 base, with 13 bases left between them. Here the CDR3 DNA reads TGCGCCAGCAGCCAAGGTGCTGAGACAGGGAACACTGAAGCTTTCTTT. Amino acid sequence: CASSQGAETGNTEAFF.

This chain joins TRBV29-1 and TRBJ2-6, with TRBD1 as a possible D gene (5 bases). V was pared by 4 bases and J by 4 bases, with 11 bases between. Germline CDR1 is SQVTM and CDR2 is ANQGSEA. The CDR3 totals 14 residues. The CDR3, as DNA: TGCAGCGTTGTGTGGGGCGACGGGGCCAACGTCCTGACTTTC. This gives the protein CSVVWGDGANVLTF.

This chain joins TRBV11-3 and TRBJ2-2; possibly TRBD2 for D (5 bases). Germline values: CDR1 SGHNT, CDR2 YENEEA. The CDR3 is made up of 13 amino acids. The ends were cut back, 4 bases at V and 5 bases at J, with 8 bases in the middle. This CDR3 is CASSSGMTGELFF. The CDR3 DNA reads as TGTGCCAGCAGCTCGGGGATGACCGGGGAGCTGTTTTTT.

This clone was seen once. The chain couples TRBV13 to TRBJ1-2; no reliable D call. There are 12 residues in the CDR3. Trimming took off 2 bases at V and 8 bases at J, with 9 bases between the two ends. Germline CDR1 reads PRHDT; CDR2 reads FYEKMQ (reference sequence). This chain's CDR3 is CASSLQSDGYTF. CDR3 DNA: TGTGCCAGCAGCTTACAGTCCGACGGCTACACCTTC.

The rearrangement uses TRBV5-5 and TRBJ2-7, with 9 bases that match TRBD1. Germline V CDR1 and CDR2: SGHKS, YYEKEE (reference sequence). Trimming took 0 bases from V and 2 from J; bases not matched to a gene: 0. The CDR3 contains 14 residues. Written as DNA, the CDR3 is TGTGCCAGCAGCTTGGGACAGGGGGCCTACGAGCAGTACTTC. This encodes CASSLGQGAYEQYF.

The rearrangement joins TRBV6-1 to TRBJ1-1; tentative D call: TRBD1 (6 bases). Looked up from germline, CDR1 is MNHNS and CDR2 is SASEGT. The V gene lost 2 bases and the J gene lost 1 base, with 17 bases spanning the gap. The CDR3 loop spans 17 amino acids. The CDR3 bases are TGTGCCAGCAGTGAATGGGTTTTAGCAGGGGCGAACACTGAAGCTTTCTTT. Protein sequence: CASSEWVLAGANTEAFF.

J is TRBJ2-7 and V is TRBV7-2; 11 bases match TRBD2. The trim removed 4 bases at V and 4 bases at J, leaving 6 bases unmatched. Per germline, CDR1 SGHTA and CDR2 FQGNSA. The CDR3 contains 15 residues. The DNA of the CDR3 is TGTGCCAGCAGCTCCCATCTAGCGGGAGGTTACGAGCAGTACTTC. It codes for CASSSHLAGGYEQYF. Supplemented by reference TRBV7-2 and TRBJ2-7, the full variable domain reads GAGVSQSPSNKVTEKGKDVELRCDPISGHTALYWYRQSLGQGLEFLIYFQGNSAPDKSGLPSDRFSAERTGGSVSTLTIQRTQQEDSAVYLCASSSHLAGGYEQYFGPGTRLTVT.

The rearrangement links TRBV27 to TRBJ2-5; 7 bases are shared with TRBD1. Germline trimming cut 5 bases from V and 2 bases from J; bases unmatched to any gene: 5. CDR1 and CDR2 (germline): MNHEY, SMNVEV (reference sequence). This CDR3 comprises 14 residues. In nucleotides, the CDR3 is TGTGCCAGCAGTCCCTGGGACAGTCAAGAGACCCAGTACTTC. It encodes CASSPWDSQETQYF.

The chain is built from TRBV4-2 and TRBJ1-2; 9 bases are a match to TRBD1. The germline V gene encodes CDR1 LGHNA and CDR2 YNFKEQ. V shed 5 bases and J 8 bases; nucleotides not matched to a gene: 6. The CDR3 sequence is 13 residues long. The chain's CDR3 is CASSWGTGLGYTF. The DNA for the CDR3 is TGTGCCAGCAGCTGGGGGACAGGGTTGGGCTACACCTTC.

The chain employs TRBV4-1 and TRBJ1-2; D is unclear. The V gene's germline CDR1 is MGHRA and CDR2 YSYEKL. There are 15 residues in the CDR3. V lost 1 base and J 8 bases, leaving 17 bases between the germline ends. The DNA of the CDR3 is TGCGCCAGCAGCCAAGTTATTTTTTCCTTTGACGGCTACACCTTC. Protein sequence: CASSQVIFSFDGYTF.

In DNA, the CDR3 is TGTGCCATCAGTGGGACAGGGGCGAAGGACACTGAAGCTTTCTTT. Translating gives CAISGTGAKDTEAFF. The chain couples TRBV10-3 to TRBJ1-1; 9 bases are a match to TRBD1. Germline CDR1 is ENHRY and CDR2 is SYGVKD. With 4 bases clipped from V and 3 bases from J, the junction kept 6 bases outside the gene matches. This CDR3 spans 15 amino acids.

The chain is built from TRBV27 and TRBJ2-7; D is possibly TRBD2 (6 bases). Germline CDR1 reads MNHEY; CDR2 reads SMNVEV (reference sequence). CDR3 length: 14 amino acids. The ends were cut back, 5 bases at V and 3 bases at J, with 14 bases in the middle. DNA of the CDR3: TGTGCCAGCAGTCTCCACTGGGGGGTCTACGAGCAGTACTTC. This sequence encodes CASSLHWGVYEQYF.